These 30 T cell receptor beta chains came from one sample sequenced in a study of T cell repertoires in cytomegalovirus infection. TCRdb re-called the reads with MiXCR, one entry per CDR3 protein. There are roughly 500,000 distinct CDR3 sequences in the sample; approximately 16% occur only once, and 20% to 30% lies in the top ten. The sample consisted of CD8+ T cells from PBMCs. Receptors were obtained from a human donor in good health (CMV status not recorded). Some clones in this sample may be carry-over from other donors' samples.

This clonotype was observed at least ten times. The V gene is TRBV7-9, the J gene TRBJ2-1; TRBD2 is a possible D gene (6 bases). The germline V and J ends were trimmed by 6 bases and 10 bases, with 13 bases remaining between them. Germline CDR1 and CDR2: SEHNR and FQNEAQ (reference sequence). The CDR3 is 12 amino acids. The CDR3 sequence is CASRTGLGEQFF. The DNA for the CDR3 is TGTGCCAGCAGAACGGGACTGGGCGAGCAGTTCTTC.

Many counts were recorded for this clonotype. The CDR3, as DNA: TGTGCCAGCAGCCCAGACAGCACCGGGGAGCTGTTTTTT. This sequence encodes CASSPDSTGELFF. The chain couples TRBV7-6 to TRBJ2-2, with D perhaps matching TRBD1 (5 bases). The CDR3 is made up of 13 amino acids. CDR1 is SGHVS, CDR2 FNYEAQ, per germline. V was trimmed by 5 bases and J by 4 bases, leaving 8 bases between them. Using reference TRBV7-6 and TRBJ2-2 for the parts outside the CDR3, the full variable domain is GAGVSQSPRYKVTKRGQDVALRCDPISGHVSLYWYRQALGQGPEFLTYFNYEAQQDKSGLPNDRFSAERPEGSISTLTIQRTEQRDSAMYRCASSPDSTGELFFGEGSRLTVL.

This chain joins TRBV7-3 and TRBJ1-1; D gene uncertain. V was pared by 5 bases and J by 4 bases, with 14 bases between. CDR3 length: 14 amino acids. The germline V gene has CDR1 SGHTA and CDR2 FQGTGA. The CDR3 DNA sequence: TGTGCCAGCAGCCAAGCTGCTGTGGGCACTGAAGCTTTCTTT. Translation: CASSQAAVGTEAFF.

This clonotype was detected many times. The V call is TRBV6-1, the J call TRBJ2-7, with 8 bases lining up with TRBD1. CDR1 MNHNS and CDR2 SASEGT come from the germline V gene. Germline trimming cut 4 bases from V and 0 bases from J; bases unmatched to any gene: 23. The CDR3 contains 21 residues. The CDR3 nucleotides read TGTGCCAGCAGTGCGACCACAATTTTGGACAGGGACCCTGCTTACTCCTACGAGCAGTACTTC. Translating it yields CASSATTILDRDPAYSYEQYF.

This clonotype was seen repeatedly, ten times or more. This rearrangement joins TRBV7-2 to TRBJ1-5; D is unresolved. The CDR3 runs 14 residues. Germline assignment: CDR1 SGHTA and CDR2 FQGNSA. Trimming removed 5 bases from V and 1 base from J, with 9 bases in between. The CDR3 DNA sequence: TGTGCCAGCAGCCAGTATCGGAGCAATCAGCCCCAGCATTTT. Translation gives CASSQYRSNQPQHF.

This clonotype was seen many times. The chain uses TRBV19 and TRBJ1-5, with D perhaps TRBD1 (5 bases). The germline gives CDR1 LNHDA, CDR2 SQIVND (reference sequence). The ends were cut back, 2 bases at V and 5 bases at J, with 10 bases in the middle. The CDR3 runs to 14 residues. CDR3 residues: CASSIWGTDQPQHF. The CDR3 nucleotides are TGTGCCAGTAGTATATGGGGGACCGATCAGCCCCAGCATTTT.

The CDR3 here is CASSVQGNEAFF. Here the CDR3 DNA reads TGTGCCAGCAGCGTACAGGGGAATGAAGCTTTCTTT. The rearrangement links TRBV6-5 to TRBJ1-1, with TRBD1 matching over 7 bases. Germline CDR1 reads MNHEY; CDR2 reads SVGAGI. Trimming at V came to 6 bases and at J to 7 bases, leaving 5 bases not matched to a gene. This CDR3 spans 12 amino acids.

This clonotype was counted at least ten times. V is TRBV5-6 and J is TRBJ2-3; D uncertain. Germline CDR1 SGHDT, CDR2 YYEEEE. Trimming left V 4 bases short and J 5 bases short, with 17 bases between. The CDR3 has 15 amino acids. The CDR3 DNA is TGTGCCAGCAGCGGCTCCGGTTTCGGAATAGATACGCAGTATTTT. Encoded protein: CASSGSGFGIDTQYF.

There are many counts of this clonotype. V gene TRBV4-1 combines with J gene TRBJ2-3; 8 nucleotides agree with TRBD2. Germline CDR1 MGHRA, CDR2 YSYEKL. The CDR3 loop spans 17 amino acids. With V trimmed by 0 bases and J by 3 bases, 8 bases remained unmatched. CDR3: CASSQESSGGFTDTQYF. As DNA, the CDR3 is TGCGCCAGCAGCCAAGAAAGCAGCGGGGGATTTACAGATACGCAGTATTTT.

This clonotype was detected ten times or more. The CDR3 reads CASSFGLGYEQYF. The CDR3 DNA reads TGTGCCAGCAGCTTCGGACTGGGCTACGAGCAGTACTTC. The chain couples TRBV7-3 to TRBJ2-7, with a possible D match to TRBD2 (5 bases). V dropped 3 bases and J dropped 3 bases, with 9 bases sitting between them. Germline loops: CDR1 SGHTA, CDR2 FQGTGA. This CDR3 is 13 amino acids long.

CDR3 sequence reads: CASSQELTRGNYGYTF. Here the CDR3 DNA reads TGTGCCAGCAGCCAAGAGTTGACACGGGGCAACTATGGCTACACCTTC. The chain carries TRBV3-1 and TRBJ1-2; possibly TRBD1 for D (5 bases). The CDR3 spans 16 residues. The germline V gene encodes CDR1 LGHDT and CDR2 YNNKEL (reference sequence). Deletions cut 0 bases from V and 2 bases from J, with 13 bases between.

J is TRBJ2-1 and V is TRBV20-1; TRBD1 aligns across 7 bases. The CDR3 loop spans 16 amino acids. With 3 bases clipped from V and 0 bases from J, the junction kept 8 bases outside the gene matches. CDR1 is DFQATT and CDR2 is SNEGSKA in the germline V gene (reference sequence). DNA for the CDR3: TGCAGTGCTAGGGGTAACCGGGACAGCTCCTACAATGAGCAGTTCTTC. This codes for CSARGNRDSSYNEQFF.

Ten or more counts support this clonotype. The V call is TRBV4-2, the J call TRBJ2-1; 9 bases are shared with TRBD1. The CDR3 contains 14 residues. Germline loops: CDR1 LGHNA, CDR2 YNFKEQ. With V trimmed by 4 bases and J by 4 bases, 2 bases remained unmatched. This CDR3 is CASSLGTGYNEQFF. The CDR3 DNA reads TGTGCCAGCAGCCTAGGGACAGGGTACAATGAGCAGTTCTTC.

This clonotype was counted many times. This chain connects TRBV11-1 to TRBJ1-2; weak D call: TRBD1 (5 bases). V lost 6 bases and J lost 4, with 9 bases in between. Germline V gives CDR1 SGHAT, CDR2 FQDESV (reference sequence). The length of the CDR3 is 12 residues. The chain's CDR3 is CASRGQSYGYTF. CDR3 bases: TGTGCCAGCAGGGGGCAGTCCTATGGCTACACCTTC.

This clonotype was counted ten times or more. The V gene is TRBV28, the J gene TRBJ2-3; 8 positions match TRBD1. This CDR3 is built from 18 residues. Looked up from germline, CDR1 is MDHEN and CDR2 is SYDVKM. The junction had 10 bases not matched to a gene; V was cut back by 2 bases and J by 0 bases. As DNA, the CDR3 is TGTGCCAGCAGTTTAAGGACAGGGCCAACCTCTAGCACAGATACGCAGTATTTT. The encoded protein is CASSLRTGPTSSTDTQYF.

The CDR3 bases are TGTGCCAGCAGTCTTCTAGGGGAGGCGGGATCCGGGGAGCTGTTTTTT. This encodes CASSLLGEAGSGELFF. This chain joins TRBV28 and TRBJ2-2, with D possibly matching TRBD2 (6 bases). Per germline, CDR1 MDHEN and CDR2 SYDVKM. CDR3 length: 16 amino acids. Trimming pared 5 bases from V and 6 bases from J, leaving 19 bases between.

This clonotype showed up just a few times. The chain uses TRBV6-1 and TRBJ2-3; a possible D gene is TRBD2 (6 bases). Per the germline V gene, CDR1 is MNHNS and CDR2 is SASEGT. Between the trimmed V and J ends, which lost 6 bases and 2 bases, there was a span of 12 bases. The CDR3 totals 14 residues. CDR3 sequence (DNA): TGTGCCAGCAGCCGGGAGTACAACACAGATACGCAGTATTTT. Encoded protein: CASSREYNTDTQYF.

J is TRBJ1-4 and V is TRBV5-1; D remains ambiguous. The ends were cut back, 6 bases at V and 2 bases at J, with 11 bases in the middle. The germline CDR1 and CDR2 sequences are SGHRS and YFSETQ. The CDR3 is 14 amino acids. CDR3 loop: CASTDSWTNEKLFF. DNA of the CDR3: TGCGCCAGCACGGACTCCTGGACTAATGAAAAACTGTTTTTT.

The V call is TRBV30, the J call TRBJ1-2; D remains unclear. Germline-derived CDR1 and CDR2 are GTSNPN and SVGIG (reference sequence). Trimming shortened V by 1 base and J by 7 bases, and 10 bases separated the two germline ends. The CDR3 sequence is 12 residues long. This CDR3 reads CAWSETGPGYTF. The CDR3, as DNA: TGTGCCTGGAGTGAAACGGGCCCTGGCTACACCTTC. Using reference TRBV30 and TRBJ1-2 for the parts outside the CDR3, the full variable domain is SQTIHQWPATLVQPVGSPLSLECTVEGTSNPNLYWYRQAAGRGLQLLFYSVGIGQISSEVPQNLSASRPQDRQFILSSKKLLLSDSGFYLCAWSETGPGYTFGSGTRLTVV.

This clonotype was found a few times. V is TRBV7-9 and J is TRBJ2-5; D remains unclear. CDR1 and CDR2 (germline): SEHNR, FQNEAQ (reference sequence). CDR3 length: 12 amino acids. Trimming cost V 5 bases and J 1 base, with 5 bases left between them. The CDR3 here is CASSRIQETQYF. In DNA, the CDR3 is TGTGCCAGCAGCCGTATCCAAGAGACCCAGTACTTC.

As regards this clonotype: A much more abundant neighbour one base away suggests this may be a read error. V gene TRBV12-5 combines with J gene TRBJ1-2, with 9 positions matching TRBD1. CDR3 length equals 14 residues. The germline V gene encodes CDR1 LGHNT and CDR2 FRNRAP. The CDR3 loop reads CAGGLEETGGSYTF. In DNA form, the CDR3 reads TGTGCTGGTGGTTTGGAAGAGACAGGGGGGAGCTACACCTTC.

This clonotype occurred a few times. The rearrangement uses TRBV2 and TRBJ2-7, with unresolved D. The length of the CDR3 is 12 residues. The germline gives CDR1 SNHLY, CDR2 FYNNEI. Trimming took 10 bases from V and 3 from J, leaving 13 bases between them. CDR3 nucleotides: TGTGCCACCAAGGGTCGATACTACGAGCAGTACTTC. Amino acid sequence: CATKGRYYEQYF.

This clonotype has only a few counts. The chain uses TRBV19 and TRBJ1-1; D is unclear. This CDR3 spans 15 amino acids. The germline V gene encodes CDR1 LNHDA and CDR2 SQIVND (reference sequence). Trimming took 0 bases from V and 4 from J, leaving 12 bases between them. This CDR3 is CASSIEWATRTEAFF. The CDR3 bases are TGTGCCAGTAGTATAGAATGGGCGACGCGCACTGAAGCTTTCTTT. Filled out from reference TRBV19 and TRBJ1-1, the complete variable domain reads DGGITQSPKYLFRKEGQNVTLSCEQNLNHDAMYWYRQDPGQGLRLIYYSQIVNDFQKGDIAEGYSVSREKKESFPLTVTSAQKNPTAFYLCASSIEWATRTEAFFGQGTRLTVV.

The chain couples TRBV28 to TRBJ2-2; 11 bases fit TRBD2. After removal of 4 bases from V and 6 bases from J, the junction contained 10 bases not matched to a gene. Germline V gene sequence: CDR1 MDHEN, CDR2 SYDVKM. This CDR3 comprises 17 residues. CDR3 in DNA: TGTGCCAGCAGTTCGCCCCGACTAGCGGGAAGTTCCGGGGAGCTGTTTTTT. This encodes CASSSPRLAGSSGELFF.

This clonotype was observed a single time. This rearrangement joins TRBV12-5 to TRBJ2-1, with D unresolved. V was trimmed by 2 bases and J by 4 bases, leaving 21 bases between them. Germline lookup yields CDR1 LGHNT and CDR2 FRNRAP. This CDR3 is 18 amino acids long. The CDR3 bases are TGTGCTAGTGGTTTGTCAATCCGAAGTGTGTCCTCATACAATGAGCAGTTCTTC. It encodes CASGLSIRSVSSYNEQFF.

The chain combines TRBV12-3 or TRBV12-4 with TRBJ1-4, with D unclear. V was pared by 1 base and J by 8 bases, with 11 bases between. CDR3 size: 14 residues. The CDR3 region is CASSLGFRGEKLFF. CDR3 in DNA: TGTGCCAGCAGTTTAGGCTTCAGAGGGGAAAAACTGTTTTTT.

CDR3 sequence: CASSLSRRGGSYNEQFF. In DNA form, the CDR3 reads TGTGCCAGCAGTTTATCGAGGCGGGGGGGTTCCTACAATGAGCAGTTCTTC. V and J are TRBV27 and TRBJ2-1; 9 positions match TRBD2. The junction had 4 bases not matched to a gene; V was cut back by 0 bases and J by 1 base. Germline loops: CDR1 MNHEY, CDR2 SMNVEV (reference sequence). CDR3 size: 17 residues.

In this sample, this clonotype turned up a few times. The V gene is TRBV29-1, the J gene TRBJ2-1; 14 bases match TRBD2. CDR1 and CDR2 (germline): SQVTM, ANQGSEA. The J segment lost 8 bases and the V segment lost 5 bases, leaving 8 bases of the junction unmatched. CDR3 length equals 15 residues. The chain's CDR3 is CSVPPGLAGEDEQFF. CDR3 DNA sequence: TGCAGCGTTCCTCCGGGACTAGCGGGAGAGGATGAGCAGTTCTTC.

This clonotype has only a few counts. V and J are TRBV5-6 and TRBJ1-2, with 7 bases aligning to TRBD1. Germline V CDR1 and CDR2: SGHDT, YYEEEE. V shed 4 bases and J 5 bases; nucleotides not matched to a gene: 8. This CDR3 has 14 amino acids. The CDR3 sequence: CASSPETGIYGYTF. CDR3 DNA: TGTGCCAGCAGCCCGGAGACAGGGATTTATGGCTACACCTTC.

The CDR3, as DNA: TGTGCCAGCAGGGGATCTCGGGAAATTGGGAATGAGCAGTTCTTC. Its protein product is CASRGSREIGNEQFF. This chain joins TRBV7-3 and TRBJ2-1, with D tentatively TRBD2 (5 bases). From germline, CDR1 is SGHTA and CDR2 FQGTGA. V gave up 6 bases and J gave up 7 bases, with 19 bases separating them. The CDR3 is 15 residues long.